Sequencing of this T cell receptor (beta chain) was carried out in a study of cytomegalovirus exposure and HLA in healthy donors. In the PCR, 60 Vbeta and 13 Jbeta primers were used. Sequencing was performed with immunoSEQ multiplex PCR; in TCRdb, only in-frame clones are kept and a portion is missing. The table has about 96,000 clones, 60% to 75% seen once. This clone was seen once. V shed 6 bases, J shed 2 bases, and the junction held 4 bases outside the gene matches. Germline CDR1 reads MNHEY; CDR2 reads SMNVEV (reference sequence). The CDR3 is 14 amino acids. The rearrangement joins TRBV27 to TRBJ2-3; 8 bases fit TRBD1. This clonotype was obtained from a female donor in good health and CMV-seropositive. Material for sequencing was PBMCs. CDR3 protein: CASRKDRATDTQYF. CDR3 coding DNA: TGTGCCAGCAGGAAGGACAGGGCCACAGATACGCAGTATTTT.